The clone carrying this T cell receptor beta chain was observed a handful of times. What it binds is unknown. TCRdb's table, derived via immunoSEQ multiplex PCR, lists solely in-frame clones and lacks some. The sample holds tens of thousands of clones, and no clone turns up only once. These data belong to a study of T cell clonality in common variable immunodeficiency. Overall study findings and caveats: Common variable immunodeficiency TCR beta sequences reportedly had fewer deletions and N-nucleotide insertions.

Sequenced material: peripheral blood mononuclear cells. The receptor was derived from a human donor with common variable immunodeficiency.

CDR3 DNA (partial): TGTGCCAGCAGCTTGGCCCGGGGACAGACCTACGAG. This codes for CASSLARGQTYE. The whole CDR3 protein reads CASSLARGQTYEQYF. The chain uses TRBV5-5 and TRBJ2-7, with 7 nucleotides matching TRBD1. With the read ending 3 residues before the CDR3 end, the germline J gene is used to fill in that end. The trim removed 0 bases at V and 2 bases at J, leaving 5 bases unmatched. This CDR3 has 15 amino acids. CDR1 is SGHKS, CDR2 YYEKEE, per germline (reference sequence).